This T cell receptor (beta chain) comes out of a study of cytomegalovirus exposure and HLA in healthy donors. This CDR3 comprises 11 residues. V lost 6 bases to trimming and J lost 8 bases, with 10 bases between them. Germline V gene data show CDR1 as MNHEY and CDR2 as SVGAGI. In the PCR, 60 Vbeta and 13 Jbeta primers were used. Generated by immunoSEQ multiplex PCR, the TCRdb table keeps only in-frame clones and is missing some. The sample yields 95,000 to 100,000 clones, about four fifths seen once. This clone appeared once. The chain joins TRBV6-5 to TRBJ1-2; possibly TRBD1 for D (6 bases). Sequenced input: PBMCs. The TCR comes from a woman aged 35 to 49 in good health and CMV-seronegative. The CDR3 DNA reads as TGTGCCAGCAGAAGGGACACCGGCTACACCTTC. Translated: CASRRDTGYTF.